The source of this T cell receptor (beta chain) is a study of blood T cell repertoires in COVID-19. Study overall: From the United States, Italy and Spain came samples of acute and convalescent COVID-19. PBMCs, B-cell-depleted T cells, or T cells were the source of the cDNA or gDNA that made up the material.

Original processing notes: For nucleated cells, counts were estimated from reference gene primer amplification. This table comes from immunoSEQ multiplex PCR, and its TCRdb copy is limited to in-frame clones, with some not included. Clonal size and the V and J genes are those of that table, whereas D and trimming came from the DNA. The sample has 150,000 to 200,000 clones, about 86% seen once. This CDR3 spans 16 amino acids. V was pared by 4 bases and J by 9 bases, with 8 bases of the junction left unmatched. Per the germline V gene, CDR1 is MNHEY and CDR2 is SVGEGT. The J gene is TRBJ2-2, the V gene TRBV6-2 or TRBV6-3; 13 bases are shared with TRBD2. Sequencing used peripheral blood. The origin of this receptor is a man between 50 and 59 years old with active or convalescent COVID-19. CDR3 nucleotide sequence: TGTGCCAGCAGTTTCGGACTAGCGGGAGTCCTCAGGGAGCTGTTTTTT. Encoded protein: CASSFGLAGVLRELFF.